Presented here are 23 T cell receptor beta chains from one specimen sequenced in a study of beta chain features in type 1 diabetes. No antigen has been identified for these receptors. Study-level points and caveats: Across all four CD4+ subsets, people with type 1 diabetes showed modestly shorter TCRB CDR3s.

The study reverse transcribed the entire isolated RNA, so it sequenced expressed TCRB transcripts. Sequencing was performed with immunoSEQ multiplex PCR; in TCRdb, only in-frame clones are kept and a portion is missing. The sample has a few hundred thousand clones, 15% to 20% seen once. Sequenced material: naive CD4+ T cells from blood. All receptors derive from a man aged 30-40 years with type 1 diabetes.

This clone was seen more than once but under ten times. The genes are TRBV4-1 and TRBJ2-5; 7 nucleotides agree with TRBD1. There are 15 residues in the CDR3. Looked up from germline, CDR1 is MGHRA and CDR2 is YSYEKL. After removal of 4 bases from V and 5 bases from J, the junction contained 10 bases not matched to a gene. CDR3 region: CASSRGQEVTETQYF. Written as DNA, the CDR3 is TGCGCCAGCAGCCGTGGACAGGAGGTTACGGAGACCCAGTACTTC.

This clone turned up a few times. This sequence joins TRBV4-1 and TRBJ2-1; 11 bases line up with TRBD2. The V and J ends lost 1 base and 4 bases, in that order; junction bases with no gene match: 6. The CDR3 consists of 17 residues. From germline, CDR1 is MGHRA and CDR2 YSYEKL. The CDR3 loop reads CASSQVAGGPGYNEQFF. The CDR3 bases are TGCGCCAGCAGCCAAGTAGCGGGAGGGCCAGGATACAATGAGCAGTTCTTC.

This clone was counted a few times. The V and J genes are TRBV7-2 and TRBJ2-1, with D unresolved. The CDR3 has 11 amino acids. Germline-derived CDR1 and CDR2 are SGHTA and FQGNSA. The ends were cut back, 2 bases at V and 9 bases at J, with 5 bases in the middle. CDR3 sequence reads: CASSLLAEQFF. DNA for the CDR3: TGTGCCAGCAGCTTATTGGCTGAGCAGTTCTTC. Complete variable domain (other parts from reference TRBV7-2 and TRBJ2-1): GAGVSQSPSNKVTEKGKDVELRCDPISGHTALYWYRQSLGQGLEFLIYFQGNSAPDKSGLPSDRFSAERTGGSVSTLTIQRTQQEDSAVYLCASSLLAEQFFGPGTRLTVL.

In this sample, this clone turned up a few times. The chain joins TRBV14 to TRBJ1-2; 7 nucleotides agree with TRBD1. The V gene end was trimmed by 4 bases and the J gene end by 0 bases; junction bases not matched to a gene: 2. The CDR3 sequence is 14 residues long. Germline V lookup: CDR1 SGHDN, CDR2 FVKESK. CDR3 sequence: CASSPRGSNYGYTF. CDR3 DNA sequence: TGTGCCAGCAGCCCCAGGGGGTCTAACTATGGCTACACCTTC. Based on the CDR3 plus reference TRBV14 and TRBJ1-2, the full variable domain is EAGVTQFPSHSVIEKGQTVTLRCDPISGHDNLYWYRRVMGKEIKFLLHFVKESKQDESGMPNNRFLAERTGGTYSTLKVQPAELEDSGVYFCASSPRGSNYGYTFGSGTRLTVV.

The chain couples TRBV29-1 to TRBJ2-7; no definite D call. CDR1 is SQVTM, CDR2 ANQGSEA, per germline. The CDR3 extends over 14 amino acids. The germline V and J ends were trimmed by 4 bases and 0 bases, with 13 bases remaining between them. The CDR3 DNA is TGCAGCGTTGGTTTGAGGCTCAGCTCCTACGAGCAGTACTTC. It specifies CSVGLRLSSYEQYF.

This clone was counted a few times. This rearrangement joins TRBV9 to TRBJ2-7, with D perhaps being TRBD1 or TRBD2 (5 bases each). This CDR3 region has 15 residues. The ends were cut back, 7 bases at V and 1 base at J, with 18 bases in the middle. Germline CDR1 is SGDLS and CDR2 is YYNGEE. In nucleotides, the CDR3 is TGTGCCAGCGCCTACGGGGCAGGAGAATCCTACGAGCAGTACTTC. Amino acids: CASAYGAGESYEQYF. Full variable domain (remainder filled in from reference TRBV9 and TRBJ2-7): DSGVTQTPKHLITATGQRVTLRCSPRSGDLSVYWYQQSLDQGLQFLIQYYNGEERAKGNILERFSAQQFPDLHSELNLSSLELGDSALYFCASAYGAGESYEQYFGPGTRLTVT.

This clone appeared a few times. The chain combines TRBV30 with TRBJ2-5, with 9 positions matching TRBD2. CDR1 GTSNPN and CDR2 SVGIG come from the germline V gene (reference sequence). The trim removed 2 bases at V and 5 bases at J, leaving 15 bases unmatched. CDR3 length equals 17 residues. The CDR3 nucleotides are TGTGCCTGGAGTAGCAAGACTAGCGGCTCCCCGTCGGAGACCCAGTACTTC. Translating gives CAWSSKTSGSPSETQYF.

The genes are TRBV7-9 and TRBJ2-1; D is ambiguous. V lost 4 bases and J lost 15, with 13 bases in between. Germline assignment: CDR1 SEHNR and CDR2 FQNEAQ (reference sequence). This CDR3 has 11 residues. The CDR3 region is CASSSSVPGFF. The CDR3 bases are TGTGCCAGCAGCTCATCGGTTCCAGGGTTCTTC.

This clone showed up just a few times. The V gene is TRBV23-1, the J gene TRBJ1-2; no firm D call. TRBV23-1 is known as an ORF, though its function is uncertain. V shed 7 bases and J shed 9 bases, with 15 bases lying between them. The CDR3 covers 12 residues. The CDR3: CASTREFESYTF. The CDR3 nucleotides are TGCGCCAGCACTCGTGAGTTCGAAAGCTACACCTTC.

This clone was observed a few times. The rearrangement links TRBV27 to TRBJ2-1; TRBD2 matches at 9 bases. This CDR3 comprises 14 residues. V lost 10 bases and J lost 9; bases outside the gene matches: 13. Germline loops: CDR1 MNHEY, CDR2 SMNVEV (reference sequence). The CDR3 here is CATSRIAGVTEQFF. The CDR3 DNA sequence: TGTGCCACCTCGCGGATAGCGGGAGTCACTGAGCAGTTCTTC.

The V call is TRBV7-9, the J call TRBJ2-4; the D is unclear. The CDR3 runs to 15 residues. V was pared by 3 bases and J by 8 bases, with 17 bases between. CDR1 SEHNR and CDR2 FQNEAQ come from the germline V gene (reference sequence). The CDR3 region is CASSFGNSRWDIQYF. The CDR3 DNA is TGTGCCAGCAGCTTTGGGAATTCCCGATGGGACATTCAGTACTTC.

This clone has only a few counts. V and J are TRBV29-1 and TRBJ2-1; D perhaps matches TRBD1 (5 bases). Per germline, CDR1 SQVTM and CDR2 ANQGSEA. This CDR3 region has 13 residues. Trimming removed 6 bases from V and 6 bases from J, with 15 bases in between. The CDR3 is CSVRAGWANEQFF. The CDR3 region has the DNA TGCAGCGTCAGGGCAGGGTGGGCCAATGAGCAGTTCTTC.

This clone was observed a handful of times. V gene TRBV27 combines with J gene TRBJ1-4; 7 bases map to TRBD1. Germline V lookup: CDR1 MNHEY, CDR2 SMNVEV (reference sequence). The V segment lost 6 bases and the J segment 1 base; nucleotides outside the gene matches: 11. CDR3 length equals 17 residues. The CDR3 coding sequence is TGTGCCAGCAGGGGCCCTAGAGGGGGCGGAACTAATGAAAAACTGTTTTTT. It codes for CASRGPRGGGTNEKLFF.

V is TRBV19 and J is TRBJ1-5; D is undetermined. V dropped 5 bases and J dropped 1 base, with 12 bases sitting between them. Looked up from germline, CDR1 is LNHDA and CDR2 is SQIVND (reference sequence). The CDR3 contains 15 residues. CDR3 protein: CASSPGSGSNQPQHF. CDR3 bases: TGTGCCAGTAGTCCGGGGAGTGGAAGCAATCAGCCCCAGCATTTT.

Notes on this clone: The same CDR3 also results from other DNA sequences found in this sample. J is TRBJ2-7 and V is TRBV29-1, with a weak D call TRBD1 (5 bases). The CDR3 totals 12 residues. V was trimmed by 6 bases and J by 1 base, leaving 10 bases between them. The germline CDR1 and CDR2 sequences are SQVTM and ANQGSEA. CDR3 sequence reads: CSVRTTSYEQYF. The CDR3 DNA follows: TGCAGCGTCAGGACAACTTCCTACGAGCAGTACTTC.

The genes are TRBV9 and TRBJ2-5, with 13 bases identical to TRBD2. CDR3 size: 16 residues. Germline-derived CDR1 and CDR2 are SGDLS and YYNGEE. Losses at the gene ends were 3 bases for V and 4 bases for J; bases not matched to a gene: 6. DNA for the CDR3: TGTGCCAGCAGCGGCGGGACTAGCGGGGTCCGAGAGACCCAGTACTTC. Protein product: CASSGGTSGVRETQYF.

This clone was observed a few times. The chain carries TRBV29-1 and TRBJ2-5, with D uncertain. Germline loops: CDR1 SQVTM, CDR2 ANQGSEA. The CDR3 sequence is 11 residues long. The CDR3, as DNA: TGCACCACAGCCAGCCAAGAGACCCAGTACTTC. It yields the protein CTTASQETQYF.

The rearrangement links TRBV9 to TRBJ1-2, with D uncertain. Deletions cut 0 bases from V and 7 bases from J, with 10 bases between. Per the germline V gene, CDR1 is SGDLS and CDR2 is YYNGEE. The CDR3 has 13 residues. CDR3: CASSVGPAGGYTF. The CDR3 region has the DNA TGTGCCAGCAGCGTAGGCCCGGCGGGTGGCTACACCTTC.

Only a few counts were recorded for this clone. In nucleotides, the CDR3 is TGTGCCAGCAACTCAAAGGACTCTGGGGCCAACGTCCTGACTTTC. It codes for CASNSKDSGANVLTF. V and J are TRBV5-4 and TRBJ2-6; D ambiguous. Trimming left V 6 bases short and J 0 bases short, with 10 bases between. The CDR3 covers 15 residues. The germline V gene has CDR1 SGHNT and CDR2 YYREEE (reference sequence).

There are a few counts of this clone. The chain joins TRBV29-1 to TRBJ2-7; 7 positions match TRBD2. The CDR3 contains 15 residues. Germline V gives CDR1 SQVTM, CDR2 ANQGSEA. V was pared by 4 bases and J by 2 bases, with 11 bases of the junction left unmatched. CDR3 sequence reads: CSVAGLSSGPYEQYF. Written as DNA, the CDR3 is TGCAGCGTTGCAGGTTTGAGTAGCGGGCCCTACGAGCAGTACTTC.

The chain has TRBV18 and TRBJ2-1; TRBD1 matches at 12 bases. Germline CDR1 KGHSH, CDR2 LQKENI. After removal of 4 bases from V and 8 bases from J, the junction contained 3 bases not matched to a gene. The CDR3 length is 14 residues. CDR3 nucleotide sequence: TGTGCCAGCTCACAGGGACAGGGGGCCTATGAGCAGTTCTTC. This gives the protein CASSQGQGAYEQFF.

To note about this clone: Lacking the conserved final phenylalanine or tryptophan, this CDR3 likely reflects a read error. Because the CDR3's place on the DNA is in doubt, the DNA is left out and the CDR3 is given as listed by TCRdb. The V call is TRBV2, the J call TRBJ2-3; TRBD2, the table's D call, lacks a check against the DNA. The CDR3 comprises 15 residues, both ends counted. Germline loops: CDR1 SNHLY, CDR2 FYNNEI. Here the CDR3 reads CASSEGGTSGKTASL.

This clone showed up just a few times. This sequence joins TRBV5-1 and TRBJ2-4; D is ambiguous. V shed 0 bases and J shed 3 bases, with 10 bases lying between them. Germline CDR1 and CDR2: SGHRS and YFSETQ. This CDR3 has 15 amino acids. The CDR3 here is CASSLGTLGKNIQYF. As DNA, the CDR3 is TGCGCCAGCAGCTTGGGTACTCTCGGCAAAAACATTCAGTACTTC.